This TCR beta chain was captured in a study of blood T cell repertoires in COVID-19. Study background: The study drew acute and convalescent COVID-19 samples from the United States, Italy and Spain. The analysed material was cDNA or gDNA that came from T cells, B-cell-depleted T cells, or PBMCs.

V was pared by 2 bases and J by 6 bases, with 17 bases between. This CDR3 region has 15 residues. CDR1 and CDR2 from the germline V gene are MNHEY and SVGAGI. In the authors' workflow: It was from reference gene primer amplification that nucleated cell counts were estimated. Clones were read by immunoSEQ multiplex PCR, and TCRdb kept only the in-frame ones, dropping some. Clone size and the V and J calls come from that table; the DNA yielded D and trimming. The data contain 100,000 to 150,000 clones, roughly 88% of them singletons. The TCR comes from a woman aged 80 or over with acute or convalescent COVID-19. V usage is TRBV6-5 and J usage is TRBJ2-7; tentatively, D is TRBD2 (5 bases). Sequenced sample: peripheral blood. CDR3 amino acids: CASSYRLGGGSEQYF. The CDR3 nucleotides read TGTGCCAGCAGTTACAGGTTGGGCGGAGGTAGCGAGCAGTACTTC.